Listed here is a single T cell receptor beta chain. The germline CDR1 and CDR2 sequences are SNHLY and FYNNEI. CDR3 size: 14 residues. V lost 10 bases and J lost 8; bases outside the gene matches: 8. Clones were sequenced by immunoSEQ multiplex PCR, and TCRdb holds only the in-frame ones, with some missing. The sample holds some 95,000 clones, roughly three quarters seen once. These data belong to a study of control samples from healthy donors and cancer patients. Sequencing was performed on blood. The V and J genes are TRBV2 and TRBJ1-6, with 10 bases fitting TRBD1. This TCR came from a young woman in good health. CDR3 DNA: TGTGCCACACGCCGGGACAGGGGTGATTCACCCCTCCACTTT. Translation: CATRRDRGDSPLHF.